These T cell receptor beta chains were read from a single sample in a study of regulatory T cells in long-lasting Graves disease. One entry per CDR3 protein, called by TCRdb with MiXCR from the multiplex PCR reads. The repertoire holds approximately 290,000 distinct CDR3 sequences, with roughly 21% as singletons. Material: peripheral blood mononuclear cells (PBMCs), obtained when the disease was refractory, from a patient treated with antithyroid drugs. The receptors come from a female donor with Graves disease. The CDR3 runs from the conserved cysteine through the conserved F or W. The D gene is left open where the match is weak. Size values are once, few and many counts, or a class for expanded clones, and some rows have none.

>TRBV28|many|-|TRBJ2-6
TGTGCCAGCTCGCCTGGGACGGTGGCTGGGGCCAACGTCCTGACTTTC
CASSPGTVAGANVLTF
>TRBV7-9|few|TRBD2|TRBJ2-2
TGTGCCAGCAGCTTAGAGACTAGCGGTCACACCGGGGAGCTGTTTTTT
CASSLETSGHTGELFF
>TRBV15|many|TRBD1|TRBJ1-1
TGTGCCACCAGCAGAGAGGACAGGGGGCACTGGAACACTGAAGCTTTCTTT
CATSREDRGHWNTEAFF
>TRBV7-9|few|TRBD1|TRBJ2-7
TGTGCCAGCAGCCCCGGGTGGACAGGGGACTACGAGCAGTACTTC
CASSPGWTGDYEQYF
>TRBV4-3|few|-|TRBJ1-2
TGCGCCAGCAGCCCAAGGACGGCCAATAGCTATGGCTACACCTTC
CASSPRTANSYGYTF
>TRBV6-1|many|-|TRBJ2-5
TGTGCCAGCAGTGACGGGGGGCGAGAAGAGACCCAGTACTTC
CASSDGGREETQYF
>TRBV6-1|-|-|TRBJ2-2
TGTGCCAGCAGCACCCACGATGCGGGGCTGTTTTTT
CASSTHDAGLFF
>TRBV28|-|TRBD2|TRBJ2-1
TGTGCCAGCCGGCCGGGACTAGCAATTTACGAGCAGTTCTTC
CASRPGLAIYEQFF
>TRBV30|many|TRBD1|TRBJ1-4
TGTGCCTGGAGCTCTTCACAGGGGGCAAGGGAAAAACTGTTTTTT
CAWSSSQGAREKLFF
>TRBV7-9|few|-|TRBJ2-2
TGTGCCAGCAGCTTACTGGGTCCAGCCGGGGAGCTGTTTTTT
CASSLLGPAGELFF
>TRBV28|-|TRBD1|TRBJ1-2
TGTGCCAGCAGGACGACGGACAGGGGGGGATATGGCTACACCTTC
CASRTTDRGGYGYTF
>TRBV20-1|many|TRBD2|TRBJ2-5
TGCAGTGCTAGCCCCCCACTAGCGGGAGTGGAAGAGACCCAGTACTTC
CSASPPLAGVEETQYF
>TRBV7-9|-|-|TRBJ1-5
TGTGGAGAGGCCAATCAGCCCCAGCATTTT
CGEANQPQHF
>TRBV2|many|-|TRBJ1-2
TGTGCCAGCAGCCCGGGACATTCAAACTATGGCTACACCTTC
CASSPGHSNYGYTF
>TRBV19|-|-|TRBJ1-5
TGTGCCAGTACCCCAGGGTATAGCAATCAGCCCCAGCATTTT
CASTPGYSNQPQHF
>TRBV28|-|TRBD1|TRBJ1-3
TGTGCCAGCAGTCGACAGGGAGTCTCTGGAAACACCACATATTTT
CASSRQGVSGNTTYF
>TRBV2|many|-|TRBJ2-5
TGTGCCAGCAGTGTATCAGCTACCCGAGAGACCCAGTACTTC
CASSVSATRETQYF
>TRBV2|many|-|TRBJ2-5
TGTGCCACCGCCTCAGGGACGGAGGAGACCCAGTACTTC
CATASGTEETQYF
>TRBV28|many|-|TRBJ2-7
TGTGCCAGCCTTCGTGGGATCAACTACGAGCAGTACTTC
CASLRGINYEQYF
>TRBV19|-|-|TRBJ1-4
TGTGCCAGTGGGTCCGGGACGGTTTATGAAAAACTGTTTTTT
CASGSGTVYEKLFF
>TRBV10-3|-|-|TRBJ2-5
TGTGCCATCAGAGACACTCCCGACCAAGAGACCCAGTACTTC
CAIRDTPDQETQYF
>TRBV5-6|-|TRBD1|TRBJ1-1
TGTGCCAGCAGCTTGGGGGACAGTAACACTGAAGCTTTCTTT
CASSLGDSNTEAFF
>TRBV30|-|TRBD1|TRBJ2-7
TGTGCCTGGAGTGGTCAGGACAGGGTCCACGAGCAGTACTTC
CAWSGQDRVHEQYF
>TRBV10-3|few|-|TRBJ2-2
TGTGCCATCAGTGGCGACCCCCCGGCCACCGGGGAGCTGTTTTTT
CAISGDPPATGELFF
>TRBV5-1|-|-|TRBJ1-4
TGCGCCAGCAGCGGAGGACCGCCGGGGAATGAAAAACTGTTTTTT
CASSGGPPGNEKLFF
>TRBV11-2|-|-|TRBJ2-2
TGTGCCAGCAGCTCAGCCGTTAACACCGGGGAGCTGTTTTTT
CASSSAVNTGELFF
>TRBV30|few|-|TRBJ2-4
TGTGCCTGGAGTGTGGAGGCCGCAAACATTCAGTACTTC
CAWSVEAANIQYF
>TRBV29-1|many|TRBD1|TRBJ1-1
TGCAGCGTTGTCAGGGGGCCCGAGGGGACTGAAGCTTTCTTT
CSVVRGPEGTEAFF
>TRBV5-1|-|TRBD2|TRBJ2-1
TGCGCCACCCAGAGGGAGGGGACGCCGTACAATGAGCAGTTCTTC
CATQREGTPYNEQFF
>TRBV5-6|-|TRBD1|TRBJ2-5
TGTGCCAGCAGCTTGGTGAGGGGGCCCCCGCAAGAGACCCAGTACTTC
CASSLVRGPPQETQYF
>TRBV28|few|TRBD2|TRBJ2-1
TGTGCCAGCAGCCCCCGGCTAGCGGGACTTTTAAATGAGCAGTTCTTC
CASSPRLAGLLNEQFF
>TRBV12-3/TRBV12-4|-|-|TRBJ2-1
TGTGCCAGCAGTTTAGAAGTGATGGGCGGTGCCTCCTACAATGAGCAGTTCTTC
CASSLEVMGGASYNEQFF
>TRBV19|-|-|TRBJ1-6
TGTGCCAGTAGCCGTCTGCTCGCGGGGGCGGCCAATTCACCCCTCCACTTT
CASSRLLAGAANSPLHF
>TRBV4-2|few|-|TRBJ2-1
TGTGCCAGCAGCCAAGATGGGAGCGGCCGCTCTAATGAGCAGTTCTTC
CASSQDGSGRSNEQFF
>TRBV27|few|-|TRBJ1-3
TGTGCCAGCAGTTCGAGTTGGGGCTCTGGAAACACCATATATTTT
CASSSSWGSGNTIYF
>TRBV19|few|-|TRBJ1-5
TGTGCCAGTAGTATTCTATCGGGGGACAATCAGCCCCAGCATTTT
CASSILSGDNQPQHF
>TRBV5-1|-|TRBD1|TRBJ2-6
TGCGCCAGCAGCCCCATCAGGGACAGGGTGGACTCTGGGGCCAACGTCCTGACTTTC
CASSPIRDRVDSGANVLTF
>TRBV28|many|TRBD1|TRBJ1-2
TGTGCCACCACTTTGGGGACAGACTATGGCTACACCTTC
CATTLGTDYGYTF
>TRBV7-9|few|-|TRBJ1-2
TGTGCCAGCAGCTCCTTCGTTGCGGGGGCTGGCTACACCTTC
CASSSFVAGAGYTF
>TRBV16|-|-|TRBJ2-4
TGTGCCAGCACCGAGGTCCGGGACGGAAACATTCAGTACTTC
CASTEVRDGNIQYF
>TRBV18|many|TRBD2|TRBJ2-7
TGTGCCAGCTCACCACCGGGACTACGTGAGCAGTACTTC
CASSPPGLREQYF
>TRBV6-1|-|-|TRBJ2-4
TGTGCCAGCAGTCCCTTAGGAGGGTTAGCCAAAAACATTCAGTACTTC
CASSPLGGLAKNIQYF
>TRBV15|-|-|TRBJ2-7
TGTGCCACCAGCAAGAGATACGAGCAGTACTTC
CATSKRYEQYF
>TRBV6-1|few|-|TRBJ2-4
TGTGCCAGCAGTGAAGCCCTTGACCGCAACTTAGCCAAAAACATTCAGTACTTC
CASSEALDRNLAKNIQYF
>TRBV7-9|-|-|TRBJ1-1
TGTGCCAGCAGCTTGGGTGGCAGCAAGAACACTGAAGCTTTCTTT
CASSLGGSKNTEAFF
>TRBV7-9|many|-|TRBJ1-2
TGTGCCAGCAGCCGCTCGGGGCAGATCGACTATGGCTACACCTTC
CASSRSGQIDYGYTF
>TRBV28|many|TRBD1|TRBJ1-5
TGTGCCAGCAGCTCCGGGACAGGCAATCAGCCCCAGCATTTT
CASSSGTGNQPQHF
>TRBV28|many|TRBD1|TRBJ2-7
TGTGCCAGCAGTTTAGAACCAGGACAGGGTAGGTACGAGCAGTACTTC
CASSLEPGQGRYEQYF
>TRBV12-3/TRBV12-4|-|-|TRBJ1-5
TGTGCCAGCAGTTTTGGGGGAACAGGACTCGTAAGTCAGCCCCAGCATTTT
CASSFGGTGLVSQPQHF
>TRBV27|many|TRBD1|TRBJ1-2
TGTGCCAGTGCCCCTACGCAGGGGGTTCGGTATGGCTACACCTTC
CASAPTQGVRYGYTF
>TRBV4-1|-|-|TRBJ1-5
TGCGCCAACAGCCAGATCCAGGGCAATCAGCCCCAGCATTTT
CANSQIQGNQPQHF
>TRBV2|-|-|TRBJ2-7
TGTGCCAGCAGCGTTACTAGCTCAGCCTACGAGCAGTACTTC
CASSVTSSAYEQYF
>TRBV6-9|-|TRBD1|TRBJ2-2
TGTGCCAGCAGTTACCCTGGGACAGTGACCGGGGAGCTGTTTTTT
CASSYPGTVTGELFF
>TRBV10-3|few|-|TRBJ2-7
TGTGCCATCAGTGAAATAGCCCACGAGCAGTACTTC
CAISEIAHEQYF